This T cell receptor (beta chain) appears in the sequencing data of a study of T cells in Graves' hyperthyroidism and ophthalmopathy. V was clipped by 0 bases and J by 5 bases, with 15 bases between them. The CDR3 loop spans 15 amino acids. In germline, CDR1 is SGDLS, CDR2 YYNGEE. This clonotype was seen only a few times. Amplification of TCR beta CDR3 regions used RNA as the template. The HTBI primer set was used in a first-round RT-PCR of the TCR CDR3. TCRdb reanalysed the multiplex PCR reads using MiXCR and keeps one entry per CDR3 protein. This sample has hundreds of thousands of distinct CDR3 sequences; approximately 42% occur once, and the top ten carry less than 9.5%.

The sequence derives from an adult man with Graves' disease, either hyperthyroidism or ophthalmopathy (not recorded which). What was sequenced was peripheral blood or thyroid tissue (not recorded which). V usage is TRBV9 and J usage is TRBJ2-7, with D possibly being TRBD1 (6 bases). CDR3 DNA: TGTGCCAGCAGCGTAGGTGCAGGGGCCACACACGAGCAGTACTTC. The encoded protein is CASSVGAGATHEQYF.